A single sample is the source of the 27 T cell receptor beta chains below, sequenced in a study of blood T cells in healthy people across ages. A J-beta primer mix and a sample-barcoded 5' primer were used in a second PCR of roughly 7 to 12 cycles. TCRdb reprocessed the 5' RACE reads with MiXCR, giving one entry per CDR3 protein. The table records under 750,000 distinct CDR3 sequences, 40% to 55% of them present only once. Sequencing was done on a sample of blood. These TCRs come from a man older than 75 in good health.

The chain couples TRBV27 to TRBJ2-4, with 10 bases aligning to TRBD2. Matching the DNA end better, TRBJ2-7 makes the J call doubtful. The CDR3 is 15 residues long. Per germline, CDR1 MNHEY and CDR2 SMNVEV (reference sequence). CDR3: CASSLLAGEIGEQYF. The CDR3 DNA is TGTGCCAGCAGTTTACTAGCGGGAGAGATCGGCGAGCAGTACTTC.

The chain carries TRBV10-3 and TRBJ1-2, with D unclear. The CDR3 contains 14 residues. Germline V gene sequence: CDR1 ENHRY, CDR2 SYGVKD. V was clipped by 8 bases and J by 7 bases, with 20 bases between them. CDR3 loop: CAIGAGTALGGYTF. CDR3 coding DNA: TGTGCCATCGGTGCGGGTACAGCTCTCGGTGGCTACACCTTC.

Of note for this clonotype: Possible read error: a much larger clone is one base away. This sequence joins TRBV6-5 and TRBJ2-1, with TRBD2 matching over 10 bases. After removal of 7 bases from V and 7 bases from J, the junction contained 10 bases not matched to a gene. This CDR3 has 15 residues. CDR1 MNHEY and CDR2 SVGAGI come from the germline V gene. The CDR3: CASTKTSGNSNEQFF. The CDR3, as DNA: TGTGCCAGCACCAAAACTAGCGGGAACTCTAATGAGCAGTTCTTC.

This clonotype was detected many times. The CDR3 reads CASSPGGYGYTF. The CDR3 bases are TGTGCCAGCTCCCCCGGGGGCTATGGCTACACCTTC. The chain carries TRBV12-3 or TRBV12-4 and TRBJ1-2; a possible D gene is TRBD1 (5 bases). The CDR3 runs 12 residues. V lost 8 bases, J lost 4 bases, and 11 bases lay in between.

This clonotype was picked up a small number of times. V gene TRBV2 combines with J gene TRBJ2-3; D gene unclear. V gave up 4 bases and J gave up 0 bases, with 8 bases separating them. In germline, CDR1 is SNHLY, CDR2 FYNNEI. The CDR3 is 14 residues long. In DNA, the CDR3 is TGTGCCAGCAGTGTATACTCTAGCACAGATACGCAGTATTTT. Protein sequence: CASSVYSSTDTQYF.

To note about this clonotype: A much larger clone lies a single base off, so this may be a read error. This chain links TRBV6-6 with TRBJ2-7, with a weak D call TRBD1 (6 bases). Trimming pared 5 bases from V and 4 bases from J, leaving 21 bases between. CDR3 length: 16 residues. The germline V gene has CDR1 MNHNY and CDR2 SVGAGI (reference sequence). This CDR3 reads CASSRPGDMYLYEQYF. The CDR3 bases are TGTGCCAGCAGTCGGCCAGGGGACATGTACTTGTACGAGCAGTACTTC.

On this clonotype: Germline is not matched at one junction end, which may reflect a read error. The chain combines TRBV6-5 with TRBJ2-1, with 9 bases aligning to TRBD2. The germline CDR1 and CDR2 sequences are MNHEY and SVGAGI. This CDR3 region has 13 residues. The DNA of the CDR3 is TGTGTCAGCGGCCCCGGACTAGCGTATGAGCAGTTCTTC. Translation: CVSGPGLAYEQFF.

This clonotype was recorded a few times. This sequence joins TRBV7-2 and TRBJ2-1, with TRBD2 matching over 7 bases. The CDR3 runs 16 residues. Looked up from germline, CDR1 is SGHTA and CDR2 is FQGNSA. Trimming removed 1 base from V and 8 bases from J; junction bases left unmatched: 11. DNA of the CDR3: TGTGCCAGCAGCTTAGACGCGGGAGCCAGCGGCGATGAGCAGTTCTTC. This codes for CASSLDAGASGDEQFF.

The V gene is TRBV2, the J gene TRBJ2-2; 9 bases line up with TRBD1. Per germline, CDR1 SNHLY and CDR2 FYNNEI. V lost 8 bases, J lost 6 bases, and 10 bases stayed unmatched. CDR3 length: 15 amino acids. CDR3 DNA: TGTGCCAGCCGGATCGGGACAGGGAGAGCCGGGGAGCTGTTTTTT. Its protein is CASRIGTGRAGELFF.

In its sample, this clonotype was seen many times. The V gene is TRBV6-5, the J gene TRBJ2-1, with a tentative D call TRBD2 (5 bases). This CDR3 is 14 amino acids long. V lost 0 bases and J lost 9, with 12 bases in between. Looked up from germline, CDR1 is MNHEY and CDR2 is SVGAGI. For the CDR3, the DNA is TGTGCCAGCAGTTACTCCGGGATATGGGTTGAGCAGTTCTTC. It translates to CASSYSGIWVEQFF.

The chain joins TRBV5-5 to TRBJ2-5; no firm D call. Germline V gene sequence: CDR1 SGHKS, CDR2 YYEKEE (reference sequence). The CDR3 is 15 residues long. Trimming removed 1 base from V and 3 bases from J, with 13 bases in between. This CDR3 is CASSLSPQREETQYF. Written as DNA, the CDR3 is TGTGCCAGCAGCTTGTCGCCACAGAGAGAAGAGACCCAGTACTTC. The variable domain in full, with the rest retrieved from reference TRBV5-5 and TRBJ2-5, is DAGVTQSPTHLIKTRGQQVTLRCSPISGHKSVSWYQQVLGQGPQFIFQYYEKEERGRGNFPDRFSARQFPNYSSELNVNALLLGDSALYLCASSLSPQREETQYFGPGTRLLVL.

This CDR3 reads CASSFTPGGEVDEQYF. For the CDR3, the DNA is TGTGCCAGCAGTTTCACACCAGGGGGCGAAGTGGACGAGCAGTACTTC. The chain uses TRBV27 and TRBJ2-7; 8 nucleotides agree with TRBD1. The CDR3 spans 16 residues. The ends lost 3 bases at V and 5 bases at J; junction bases unmatched: 12. The germline gives CDR1 MNHEY, CDR2 SMNVEV (reference sequence).

This clonotype was seen a handful of times. The chain has TRBV7-9 and TRBJ2-7; no clear D gene. Germline V gene lookup returns CDR1 SEHNR and CDR2 FQNEAQ (reference sequence). V was trimmed by 1 base and J by 6 bases, leaving 13 bases between them. CDR3 length equals 14 residues. The CDR3 sequence is CASSLGGLTVEQYF. CDR3 coding DNA: TGTGCCAGCAGCTTAGGTGGCCTTACTGTCGAGCAGTACTTC.

This chain connects TRBV30 to TRBJ2-1; either TRBD1 or TRBD2 may supply D (5 bases each). Trimming stripped 4 bases from V and 8 bases from J, with 15 bases between. The CDR3 is 13 amino acids. From germline, CDR1 is GTSNPN and CDR2 SVGIG (reference sequence). The chain's CDR3 is CAWMGPPRDEQFF. DNA of the CDR3: TGTGCCTGGATGGGACCCCCCAGGGATGAGCAGTTCTTC. The full variable domain, completed using reference TRBV30 and TRBJ2-1, is SQTIHQWPATLVQPVGSPLSLECTVEGTSNPNLYWYRQAAGRGLQLLFYSVGIGQISSEVPQNLSASRPQDRQFILSSKKLLLSDSGFYLCAWMGPPRDEQFFGPGTRLTVL.

The gene calls are TRBV6-5 and TRBJ1-4, with TRBD1 identical over 12 bases. The CDR3 length is 18 residues. The junction had 10 bases not matched to a gene; V was cut back by 0 bases and J by 8 bases. The germline gives CDR1 MNHEY, CDR2 SVGAGI. CDR3 sequence reads: CASSYSTGQGAEGEKLFF. Here the CDR3 DNA reads TGTGCCAGCAGTTACTCTACGGGACAGGGGGCGGAGGGCGAAAAACTGTTTTTT.

The chain uses TRBV9 and TRBJ1-1; the match to TRBD1 covers 11 bases. Germline assignment: CDR1 SGDLS and CDR2 YYNGEE. CDR3 length equals 15 residues. After removal of 3 bases from V and 4 bases from J, the junction contained 5 bases not matched to a gene. The CDR3 sequence: CASSGGQGGGTEAFF. CDR3 nucleotide sequence: TGTGCCAGCAGCGGGGGACAGGGGGGGGGCACTGAAGCTTTCTTT.

This clonotype was detected only a few times. The genes are TRBV7-2 and TRBJ2-7, with D possibly being TRBD2 (6 bases). This CDR3 region has 15 residues. The V end lost 1 base, the J end lost 5 bases, and 15 bases lay between the germline ends. CDR1 is SGHTA, CDR2 FQGNSA, per germline. The CDR3 coding sequence is TGTGCCAGCAGCTTAGACGGGGGAAGAAGGAACGAGCAGTACTTC. This gives the protein CASSLDGGRRNEQYF.

This clonotype has just a few counts. The chain combines TRBV7-2 with TRBJ1-5; the D gene is possibly TRBD1 (5 bases). The germline CDR1 and CDR2 sequences are SGHTA and FQGNSA. The CDR3 runs to 16 residues. V was pared by 0 bases and J by 7 bases, with 16 bases between. DNA for the CDR3: TGTGCCAGCAGCTTAGCCTCACGGGGGAACGGACAGCCCCAGCATTTT. It is translated as CASSLASRGNGQPQHF.

This rearrangement joins TRBV7-2 to TRBJ2-3; possible D gene TRBD2, 5 bases. Germline V lookup: CDR1 SGHTA, CDR2 FQGNSA. The CDR3 is 17 amino acids. The germline V and J ends were trimmed by 4 bases and 0 bases, with 17 bases remaining between them. CDR3 in amino acids: CASSSVVVATSTDTQYF. The CDR3 DNA sequence: TGTGCCAGCAGCTCAGTGGTGGTAGCGACTAGCACAGATACGCAGTATTTT.

The CDR3 sequence: CASSLFGHQNTEAFF. The CDR3 DNA is TGTGCCAGCAGCTTATTTGGACACCAGAACACTGAAGCTTTCTTT. The rearrangement links TRBV7-2 to TRBJ1-1; D may be TRBD1 (5 bases). The CDR3 consists of 15 residues. Germline lookup yields CDR1 SGHTA and CDR2 FQGNSA. V dropped 2 bases and J dropped 1 base, with 11 bases sitting between them.

This clonotype has more than one count but fewer than ten. The CDR3: CASTRTGPGGYTF. The CDR3 DNA reads TGTGCCAGCACCCGGACAGGTCCGGGTGGCTACACCTTC. The V and J genes are TRBV6-9 and TRBJ1-2; 7 nucleotides agree with TRBD1. This CDR3 has 13 residues. Germline-derived CDR1 and CDR2 are MNHGY and SVAAGI. The ends lost 7 bases at V and 7 bases at J; junction bases unmatched: 9.

The CDR3 reads CSAPLGQGRGQYF. CDR3 bases: TGCAGTGCTCCCCTCGGACAGGGAAGAGGGCAGTACTTC. This chain links TRBV20-1 with TRBJ2-7; TRBD1 aligns across 8 bases. V was clipped by 5 bases and J by 9 bases; unmatched bases: 12. The CDR3 runs 13 residues. CDR1 and CDR2 (germline): DFQATT, SNEGSKA (reference sequence).

This clonotype was recorded only once. The V and J genes are TRBV11-2 and TRBJ2-4; 7 nucleotides line up with TRBD2. The J call is doubtful: the DNA matches TRBJ2-5 better. This CDR3 contains 16 residues. Germline CDR1 is SGHAT and CDR2 is FQNNGV. The CDR3 nucleotides read TGTGCCAGCAGCTCCGCCCAAGGACTAGTCGGAGAGACCCAGTACTTC. Translated, it gives CASSSAQGLVGETQYF.

This clonotype has more than one count but fewer than ten. V and J are TRBV6-5 and TRBJ2-3; 7 bases are a match to TRBD1. Germline CDR1 and CDR2: MNHEY and SVGAGI. V dropped 6 bases and J dropped 2; count of bases not matched to a gene: 5. The CDR3 totals 14 residues. This chain's CDR3 is CASRQTGTTDTQYF. CDR3 sequence (DNA): TGTGCCAGCAGACAGACAGGGACCACAGATACGCAGTATTTT.

CDR3: CAWKTFVNEQFF. The CDR3 bases are TGTGCCTGGAAGACATTTGTCAATGAGCAGTTCTTC. The chain uses TRBV30 and TRBJ2-1; D unresolved. The CDR3 has 12 residues. V was shortened by 4 bases and J by 6 bases, with 10 bases between the two germline ends. Germline-derived CDR1 and CDR2 are GTSNPN and SVGIG (reference sequence).

The V gene is TRBV7-2, the J gene TRBJ1-5, with TRBD1 as a possible D gene (6 bases). CDR1 is SGHTA, CDR2 FQGNSA, per germline. V lost 5 bases to trimming and J lost 3 bases, with 17 bases between them. This CDR3 is built from 16 residues. The CDR3 region has the DNA TGTGCCAGCAGCCCCCCCGGACAGCGATTCAATCAGCCCCAGCATTTT. Translated, it gives CASSPPGQRFNQPQHF.

This clonotype was found once. The rearrangement joins TRBV7-2 to TRBJ1-4, with no clear D. Looked up from germline, CDR1 is SGHTA and CDR2 is FQGNSA. Between the trimmed V and J ends, which lost 7 bases and 8 bases, there was a span of 17 bases. CDR3 length: 14 residues. CDR3 DNA: TGTGCCAGCACCTCAGAGAGGACCTCCGAAAAACTGTTTTTT. Protein product: CASTSERTSEKLFF.